The rows below give T cell receptor beta chains drawn from one sample of a study of identical twins. Via MiXCR, TCRdb re-called the 5' RACE reads, giving one row per CDR3 protein. The sample carries a few hundred thousand distinct CDR3 sequences, approximately 8% recorded once. In addition, the sample was reused for a study of yellow fever vaccine responses in identical twins.

Sequenced: memory (CD45RO+) T cells sorted from blood. These receptors originate from a woman between 18 and 29 years old in good health. CDR3s include the opening cysteine and the closing phenylalanine or tryptophan. D genes are given only for firm matches. Clone size is not always given. Where it is, it says once, few, many or a class for expanded clones.

J gene: TRBJ2-1
V gene: TRBV6-2/TRBV6-3
D gene: NA
clone size: many
CDR3 protein: CASSWDSSYNEQFF
CDR3 DNA: TGTGCCAGCAGTTGGGATAGCTCCTACAATGAGCAGTTCTTC

J gene: TRBJ2-1
V gene: TRBV7-8
D gene: NA
clone size: many
CDR3 protein: CASSPLTLAGNEQFF
CDR3 DNA: TGTGCCAGCAGCCCCCTAACGCTAGCAGGCAATGAGCAGTTCTTC

J gene: TRBJ2-5
V gene: TRBV20-1
D gene: NA
clone size: few
CDR3 protein: CSAPNRGSGKETQYF
CDR3 DNA: TGCAGTGCCCCTAACCGGGGTAGCGGAAAAGAGACCCAGTACTTC

J gene: TRBJ2-5
V gene: TRBV20-1
D gene: NA
clone size: NA
CDR3 protein: CSALLIFEETQYF
CDR3 DNA: TGCAGTGCCCTTCTCATTTTTGAAGAGACCCAGTACTTC

J gene: TRBJ2-5
V gene: TRBV5-1
D gene: NA
clone size: many
CDR3 protein: CASSGLSREETQYF
CDR3 DNA: TGCGCCAGCAGCGGGCTGAGCCGGGAAGAGACCCAGTACTTC

J gene: TRBJ2-3
V gene: TRBV11-2
D gene: NA
clone size: few
CDR3 protein: CASSWDSGTTQYF
CDR3 DNA: TGTGCCAGCAGCTGGGACTCAGGTACTACGCAGTATTTT

J gene: TRBJ1-1
V gene: TRBV5-1
D gene: NA
clone size: few
CDR3 protein: CASRSPMNTEAFF
CDR3 DNA: TGCGCCAGCAGGTCTCCGATGAACACTGAAGCTTTCTTT

J gene: TRBJ1-4
V gene: TRBV20-1
D gene: NA
clone size: NA
CDR3 protein: CSARGAGPSTNEKLFF
CDR3 DNA: TGCAGTGCTAGAGGAGCGGGGCCCTCAACTAATGAAAAACTGTTTTTT

J gene: TRBJ2-1
V gene: TRBV7-9
D gene: TRBD2
clone size: NA
CDR3 protein: CASSASGYNEQFF
CDR3 DNA: TGTGCCAGCTCCGCTAGCGGCTACAATGAGCAGTTCTTC

J gene: TRBJ1-5
V gene: TRBV7-8
D gene: TRBD1
clone size: many
CDR3 protein: CASSLEGALSNQPQHF
CDR3 DNA: TGTGCCAGCAGCTTAGAGGGGGCCCTTAGCAATCAGCCCCAGCATTTT

J gene: TRBJ2-7
V gene: TRBV11-2
D gene: NA
clone size: NA
CDR3 protein: CASSLGRGGLSSYEQYF
CDR3 DNA: TGTGCCAGCAGCTTAGGTAGGGGGGGTTTGAGCTCCTACGAGCAGTACTTC

J gene: TRBJ2-3
V gene: TRBV5-1
D gene: TRBD2
clone size: many
CDR3 protein: CASSRASGSSADTQYF
CDR3 DNA: TGCGCCAGCAGCCGGGCTAGCGGGAGTTCTGCAGATACGCAGTATTTT

J gene: TRBJ1-2
V gene: TRBV10-3
D gene: NA
clone size: many
CDR3 protein: CAISESQTANYGYTF
CDR3 DNA: TGTGCCATCAGTGAGTCCCAGACAGCTAACTATGGCTACACCTTC

J gene: TRBJ2-5
V gene: TRBV7-9
D gene: TRBD1
clone size: many
CDR3 protein: CASSSGTGESETQYF
CDR3 DNA: TGTGCCAGCAGCTCGGGGACAGGGGAGAGTGAGACCCAGTACTTC